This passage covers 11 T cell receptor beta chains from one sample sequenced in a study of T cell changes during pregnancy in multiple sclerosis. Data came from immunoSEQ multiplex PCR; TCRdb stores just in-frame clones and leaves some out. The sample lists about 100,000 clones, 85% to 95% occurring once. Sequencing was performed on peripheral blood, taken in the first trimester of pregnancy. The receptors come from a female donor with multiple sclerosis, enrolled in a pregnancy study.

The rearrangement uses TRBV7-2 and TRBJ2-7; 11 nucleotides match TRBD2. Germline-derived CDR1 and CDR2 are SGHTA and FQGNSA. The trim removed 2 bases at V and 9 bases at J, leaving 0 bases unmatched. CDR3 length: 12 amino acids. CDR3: CASSLTSGRQYF. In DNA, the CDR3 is TGTGCCAGCAGCTTAACTAGCGGGAGGCAGTACTTC. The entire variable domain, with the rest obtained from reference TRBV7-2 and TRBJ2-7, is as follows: GAGVSQSPSNKVTEKGKDVELRCDPISGHTALYWYRQSLGQGLEFLIYFQGNSAPDKSGLPSDRFSAERTGGSVSTLTIQRTQQEDSAVYLCASSLTSGRQYFGPGTRLTVT.

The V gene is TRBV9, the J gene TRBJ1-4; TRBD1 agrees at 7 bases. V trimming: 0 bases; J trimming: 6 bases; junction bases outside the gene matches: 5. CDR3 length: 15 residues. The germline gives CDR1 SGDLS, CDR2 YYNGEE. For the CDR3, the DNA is TGTGCCAGCAGCGTAGGGTCAGGGGGATATGAAAAACTGTTTTTT. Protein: CASSVGSGGYEKLFF.

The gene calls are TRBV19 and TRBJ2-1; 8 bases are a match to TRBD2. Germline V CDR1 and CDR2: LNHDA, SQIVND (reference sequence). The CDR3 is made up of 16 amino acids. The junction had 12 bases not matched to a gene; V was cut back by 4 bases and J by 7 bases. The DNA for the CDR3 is TGTGCCAGTAGTAGAACAAGCGGGAGTTTTTGGAATGAGCAGTTCTTC. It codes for CASSRTSGSFWNEQFF.

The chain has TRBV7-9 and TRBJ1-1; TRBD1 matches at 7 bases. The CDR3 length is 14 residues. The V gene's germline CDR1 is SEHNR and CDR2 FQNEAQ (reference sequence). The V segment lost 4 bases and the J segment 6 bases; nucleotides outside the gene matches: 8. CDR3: CASSSGQAEAEAFF. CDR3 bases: TGTGCCAGCAGCTCCGGACAGGCGGAGGCTGAAGCTTTCTTT.

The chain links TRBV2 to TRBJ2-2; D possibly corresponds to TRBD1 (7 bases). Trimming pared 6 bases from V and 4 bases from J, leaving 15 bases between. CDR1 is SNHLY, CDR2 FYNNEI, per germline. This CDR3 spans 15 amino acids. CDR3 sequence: CASRVAGGSTGELFF. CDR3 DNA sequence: TGTGCCAGCAGAGTAGCAGGGGGGAGCACCGGGGAGCTGTTTTTT.

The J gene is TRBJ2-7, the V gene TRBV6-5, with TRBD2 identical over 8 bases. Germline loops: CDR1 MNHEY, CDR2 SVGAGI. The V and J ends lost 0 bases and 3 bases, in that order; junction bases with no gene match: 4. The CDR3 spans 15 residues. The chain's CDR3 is CASSYSVAGLYEQYF. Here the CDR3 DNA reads TGTGCCAGCAGTTACTCGGTAGCGGGACTCTACGAGCAGTACTTC.

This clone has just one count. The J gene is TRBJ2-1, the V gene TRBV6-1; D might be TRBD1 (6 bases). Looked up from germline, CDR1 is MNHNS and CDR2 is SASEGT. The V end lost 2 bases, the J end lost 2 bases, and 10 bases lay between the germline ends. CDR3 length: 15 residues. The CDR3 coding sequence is TGTGCCAGCAGTGAACAGGGGACGACCTACAATGAGCAGTTCTTC. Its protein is CASSEQGTTYNEQFF.

The CDR3 region has the DNA TGTGCCAGCAGCGTAACCGGGACAGGGGCCGAGCAGTACTTC. It translates to CASSVTGTGAEQYF. V gene TRBV9 combines with J gene TRBJ2-7, with 10 bases identical to TRBD1. The germline V gene encodes CDR1 SGDLS and CDR2 YYNGEE. J was trimmed by 6 bases and V by 1 base; bases with no gene match: 4. The CDR3 runs to 14 residues.

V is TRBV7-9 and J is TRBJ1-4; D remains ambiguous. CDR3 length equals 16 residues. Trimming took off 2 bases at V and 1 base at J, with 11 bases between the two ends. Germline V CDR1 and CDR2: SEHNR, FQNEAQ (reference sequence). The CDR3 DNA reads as TGTGCCAGCAGCTTATTGAGAGGTGGAACTAATGAAAAACTGTTTTTT. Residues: CASSLLRGGTNEKLFF. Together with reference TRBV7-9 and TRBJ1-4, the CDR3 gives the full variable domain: DTGVSQNPRHKITKRGQNVTFRCDPISEHNRLYWYRQTLGQGPEFLTYFQNEAQLEKSRLLSDRFSAERPKGSFSTLEIQRTEQGDSAMYLCASSLLRGGTNEKLFFGSGTQLSVL.

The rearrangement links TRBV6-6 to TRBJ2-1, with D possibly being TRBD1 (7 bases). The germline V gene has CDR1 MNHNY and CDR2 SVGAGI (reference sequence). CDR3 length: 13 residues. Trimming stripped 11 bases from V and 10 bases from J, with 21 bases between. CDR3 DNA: TGTGCCTCCCAAACAGGGGAGGTGGGGGAGCAGTTCTTC. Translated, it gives CASQTGEVGEQFF.

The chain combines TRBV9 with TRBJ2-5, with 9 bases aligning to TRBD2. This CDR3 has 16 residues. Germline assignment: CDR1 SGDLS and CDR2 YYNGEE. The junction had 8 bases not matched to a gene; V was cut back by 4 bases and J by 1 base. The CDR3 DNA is TGTGCCAGCAGCCCAATCAGCGGGGGGCTCCAAGAGACCCAGTACTTC. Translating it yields CASSPISGGLQETQYF.